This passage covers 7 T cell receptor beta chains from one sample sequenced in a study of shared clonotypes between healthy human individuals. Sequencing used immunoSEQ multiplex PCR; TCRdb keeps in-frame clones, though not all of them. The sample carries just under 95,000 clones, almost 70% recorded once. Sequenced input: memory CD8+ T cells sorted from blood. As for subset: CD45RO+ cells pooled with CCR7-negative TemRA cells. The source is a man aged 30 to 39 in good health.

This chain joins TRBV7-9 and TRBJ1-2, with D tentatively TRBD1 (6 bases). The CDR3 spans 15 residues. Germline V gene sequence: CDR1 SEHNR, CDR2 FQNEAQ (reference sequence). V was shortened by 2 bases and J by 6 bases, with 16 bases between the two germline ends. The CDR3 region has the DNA TGTGCCAGCAGCTTACGCGATGGGGGCTTCGATGGCTACACCTTC. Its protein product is CASSLRDGGFDGYTF.

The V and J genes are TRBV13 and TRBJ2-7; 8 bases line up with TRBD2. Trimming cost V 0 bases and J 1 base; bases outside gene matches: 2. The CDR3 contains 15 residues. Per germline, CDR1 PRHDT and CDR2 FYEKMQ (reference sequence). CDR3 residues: CASSLGLAGSYEQYF. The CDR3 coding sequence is TGTGCCAGCAGCTTAGGTCTAGCGGGTTCCTACGAGCAGTACTTC.

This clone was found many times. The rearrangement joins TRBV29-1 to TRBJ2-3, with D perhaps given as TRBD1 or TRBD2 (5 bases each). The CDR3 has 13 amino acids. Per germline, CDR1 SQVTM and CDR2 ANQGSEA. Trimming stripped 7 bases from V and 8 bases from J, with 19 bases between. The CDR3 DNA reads TGCAGCGCGGAAACAGGCCCGGGGCGTACGCAGTATTTT. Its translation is CSAETGPGRTQYF.

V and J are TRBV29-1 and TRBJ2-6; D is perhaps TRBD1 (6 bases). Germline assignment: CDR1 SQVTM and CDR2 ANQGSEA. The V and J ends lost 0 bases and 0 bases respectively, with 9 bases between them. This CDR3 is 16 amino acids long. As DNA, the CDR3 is TGCAGCGTTGAAGACCAGGGGAACTCTGGGGCCAACGTCCTGACTTTC. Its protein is CSVEDQGNSGANVLTF.

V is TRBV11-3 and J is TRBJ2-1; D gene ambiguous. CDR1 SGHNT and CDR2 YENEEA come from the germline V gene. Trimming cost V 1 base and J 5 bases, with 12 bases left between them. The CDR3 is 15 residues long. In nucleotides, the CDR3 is TGTGCCAGCAGCTTAGCTGGTCCCTTACACAATGAGCAGTTCTTC. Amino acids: CASSLAGPLHNEQFF.

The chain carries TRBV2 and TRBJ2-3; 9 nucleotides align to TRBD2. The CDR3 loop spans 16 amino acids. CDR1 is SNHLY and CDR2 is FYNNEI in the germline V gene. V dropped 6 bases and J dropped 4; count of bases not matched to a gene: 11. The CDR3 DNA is TGTGCCAGCAGGCCCTCTAGCGGGATGGGGGCAGATACGCAGTATTTT. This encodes CASRPSSGMGADTQYF.

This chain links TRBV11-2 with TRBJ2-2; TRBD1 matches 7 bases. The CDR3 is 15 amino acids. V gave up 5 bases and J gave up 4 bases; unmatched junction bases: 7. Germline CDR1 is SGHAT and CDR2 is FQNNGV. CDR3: CASSRRTGPTGELFF. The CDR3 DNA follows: TGTGCCAGCAGCCGCCGGACAGGACCCACCGGGGAGCTGTTTTTT. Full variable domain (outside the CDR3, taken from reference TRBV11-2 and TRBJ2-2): EAGVAQSPRYKIIEKRQSVAFWCNPISGHATLYWYQQILGQGPKLLIQFQNNGVVDDSQLPKDRFSAERLKGVDSTLKIQPAKLEDSAVYLCASSRRTGPTGELFFGEGSRLTVL.